This T cell receptor (beta chain) came from a study of cytomegalovirus exposure and HLA in healthy donors. Study-level results: According to the study, roughly 160 TCR beta chains were cytomegalovirus-associated. TCR beta chain V- and J-gene trimming was linked, in a later analysis, to a missense variant in DCLRE1C.

The PCR was carried out with 60 Vbeta primers and 13 Jbeta primers. Only in-frame clones appear in the TCRdb table, and some are missing; sequencing was by immunoSEQ multiplex PCR. The sample records approximately 130,000 clones, 70% to 80% being singletons. A note on this clone: The antigen is undetermined.

After removal of 5 bases from V and 6 bases from J, the junction contained 7 bases not matched to a gene. The CDR3 consists of 14 residues. Germline CDR1 and CDR2: MDHEN and SYDVKM. The clonotype originates from a man aged 25-45 years in good health and CMV-seronegative. The sequenced material came from PBMCs. V is TRBV28 and J is TRBJ2-1; TRBD2 agrees at 7 bases. As DNA, the CDR3 is TGTGCCAGCAGTGCGAGGACTAGGATCAATGAGCAGTTCTTC. Translated: CASSARTRINEQFF.